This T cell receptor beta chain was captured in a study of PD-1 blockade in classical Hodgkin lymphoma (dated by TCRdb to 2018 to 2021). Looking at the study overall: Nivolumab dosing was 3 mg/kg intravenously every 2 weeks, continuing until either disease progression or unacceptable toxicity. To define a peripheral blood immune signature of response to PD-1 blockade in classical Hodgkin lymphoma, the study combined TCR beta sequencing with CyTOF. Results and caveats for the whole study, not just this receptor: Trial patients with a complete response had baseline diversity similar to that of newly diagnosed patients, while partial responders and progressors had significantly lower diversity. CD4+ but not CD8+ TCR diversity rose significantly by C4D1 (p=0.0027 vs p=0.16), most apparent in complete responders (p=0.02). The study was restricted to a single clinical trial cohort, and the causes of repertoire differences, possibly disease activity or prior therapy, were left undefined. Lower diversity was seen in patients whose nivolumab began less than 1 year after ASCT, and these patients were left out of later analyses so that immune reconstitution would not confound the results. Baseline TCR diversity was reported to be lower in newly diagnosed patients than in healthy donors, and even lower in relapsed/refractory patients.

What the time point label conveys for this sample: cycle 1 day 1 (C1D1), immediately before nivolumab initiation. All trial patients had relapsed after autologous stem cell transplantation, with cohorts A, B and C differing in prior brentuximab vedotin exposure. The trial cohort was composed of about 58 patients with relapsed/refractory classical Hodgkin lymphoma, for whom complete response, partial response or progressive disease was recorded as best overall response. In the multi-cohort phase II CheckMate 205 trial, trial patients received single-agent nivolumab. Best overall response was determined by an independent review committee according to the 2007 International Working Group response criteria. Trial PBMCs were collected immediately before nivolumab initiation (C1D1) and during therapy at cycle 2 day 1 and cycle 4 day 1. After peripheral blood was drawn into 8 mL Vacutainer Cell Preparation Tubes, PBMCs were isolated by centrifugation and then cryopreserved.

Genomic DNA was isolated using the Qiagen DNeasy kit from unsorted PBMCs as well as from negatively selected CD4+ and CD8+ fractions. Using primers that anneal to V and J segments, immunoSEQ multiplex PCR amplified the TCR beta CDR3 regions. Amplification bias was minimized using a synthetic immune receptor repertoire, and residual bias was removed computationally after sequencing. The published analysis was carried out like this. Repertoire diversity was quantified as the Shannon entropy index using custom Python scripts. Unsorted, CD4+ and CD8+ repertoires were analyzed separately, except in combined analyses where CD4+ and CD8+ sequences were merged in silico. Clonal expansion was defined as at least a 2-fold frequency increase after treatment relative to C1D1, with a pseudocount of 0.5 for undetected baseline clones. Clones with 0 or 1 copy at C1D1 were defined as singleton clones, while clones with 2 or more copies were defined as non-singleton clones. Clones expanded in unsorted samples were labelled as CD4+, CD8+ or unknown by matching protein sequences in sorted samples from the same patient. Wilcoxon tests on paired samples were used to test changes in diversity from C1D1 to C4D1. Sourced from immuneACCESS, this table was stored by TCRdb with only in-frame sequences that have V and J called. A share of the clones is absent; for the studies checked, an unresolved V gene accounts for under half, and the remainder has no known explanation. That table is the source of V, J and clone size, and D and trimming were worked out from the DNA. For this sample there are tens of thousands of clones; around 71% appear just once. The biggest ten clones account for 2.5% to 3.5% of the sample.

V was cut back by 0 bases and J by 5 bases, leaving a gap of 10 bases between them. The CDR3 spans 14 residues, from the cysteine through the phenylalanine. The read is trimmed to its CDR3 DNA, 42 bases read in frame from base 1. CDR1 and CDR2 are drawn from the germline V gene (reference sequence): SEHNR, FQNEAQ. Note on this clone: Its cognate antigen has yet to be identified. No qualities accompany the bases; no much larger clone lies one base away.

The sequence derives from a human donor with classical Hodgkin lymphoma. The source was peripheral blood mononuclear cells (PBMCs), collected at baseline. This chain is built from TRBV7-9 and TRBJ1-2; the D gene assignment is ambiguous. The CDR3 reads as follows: CASSLAGSAYGYTF. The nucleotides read TGTGCCAGCAGCTTAGCAGGGTCGGCTTATGGCTACACCTTC.